A selection of T cell receptor beta chains follows, all from one sample in a study of PD-L1 blockade in urothelial cancer. Sequencing used immunoSEQ multiplex PCR; TCRdb keeps in-frame clones, though not all of them. The sample includes just over 50,000 clones, approximately 84% of them seen just once. The sequenced sample was PBMCs, obtained around atezolizumab (anti-PD-L1) treatment. These receptors came from a man in his sixties with urothelial cancer. Both conserved end residues are part of each CDR3. D genes are given only for firm matches. Some rows mark clone size as missing; the rest say once, few, many or name a class of expanded clone.

CDR3 length	clone size	V gene	D gene	J gene	CDR3 DNA	CDR3 protein
16	.	TRBV7-5	.	TRBJ2-1	TGTGCCAGAAGTCTTTCTAGCGGGGGCCCCGGGAATGAGCAGTTCTTC	CARSLSSGGPGNEQFF
16	.	TRBV14	TRBD2	TRBJ2-7	TGTGCCAGCAGCCTGGGACTAGCGGGAGTATCCTACGAGCAGTACTTC	CASSLGLAGVSYEQYF
15	.	TRBV5-1	TRBD2	TRBJ2-3	TGCGCCAGCAGCCTCGGGACTAGCGGCACAGATACGCAGTATTTT	CASSLGTSGTDTQYF
16	once	TRBV30	.	TRBJ2-2	TGTGCCTGCCGCCCGAGATCCCGCGGTAACACCGGGGAGCTGTTTTTT	CACRPRSRGNTGELFF
11	.	TRBV7-4	.	TRBJ2-5	TGTGCCAGCATCGGCGGGGAGACCCAGTACTTC	CASIGGETQYF
17	.	TRBV1	.	TRBJ2-2	TGCACCAGCAGCCAAGATTTCTCCGGGGGGGGTGCCGGGGAGCTGTTTTTT	CTSSQDFSGGGAGELFF
16	.	TRBV4-1	TRBD1	TRBJ1-2	TGCGCCAGCAGCCAAGACTTGGGGACAGGGCGCTATGGCTACACCTTC	CASSQDLGTGRYGYTF
14	once	TRBV7-7	.	TRBJ2-1	TGTGCTAGCAGCCCCGGACAGCTCTACAATGAGCAGTTCTTC	CASSPGQLYNEQFF
13	.	TRBV7-3	TRBD1	TRBJ2-7	TGTGCCAGCAGCTTGACACAGGGGACCGAGCAGTACTTC	CASSLTQGTEQYF
14	.	TRBV6-6	.	TRBJ1-1	TGTGCCAGCAGTCCCGGGTCAGCGGGGGCTGAAGCTTTCTTT	CASSPGSAGAEAFF
13	.	TRBV5-8	TRBD1	TRBJ2-3	TGTGCCAGCAGCTTGGGACAGGGTGGTACGCAGTATTTT	CASSLGQGGTQYF
14	.	TRBV5-1	.	TRBJ1-5	TGCGCCAGCAGCTTGGGGACTACTAATCAGCCCCAGCATTTT	CASSLGTTNQPQHF
16	.	TRBV11-3	.	TRBJ2-1	TGTGCCAGCAGCGCAACCACCGAAGGGGCCGGCAATGAGCAGTTCTTC	CASSATTEGAGNEQFF
14	.	TRBV7-7	.	TRBJ2-1	TGTGCTAGCAGCTTAAACAGGGCCTACAATGAGCAGTTCTTC	CASSLNRAYNEQFF
15	.	TRBV11-2	TRBD1	TRBJ2-5	TGTGCCAGCAGGCCGGGACAGGGAACGTGGGAGACCCAGTACTTC	CASRPGQGTWETQYF
14	.	TRBV6-1	TRBD2	TRBJ2-7	TGTGCCAGCGCGGGGGGGGACAACCCCCGCGAGCAGTACTTC	CASAGGDNPREQYF
13	.	TRBV5-1	.	TRBJ1-2	TGCGCCAGCAGACCAGGGACTACCCATGGCTACACCTTC	CASRPGTTHGYTF
17	.	TRBV7-3	.	TRBJ2-3	TGTGCCAGCAGCCCGCAGGTCGGTAGCGCAATTACAGATACGCAGTATTTT	CASSPQVGSAITDTQYF
13	.	TRBV30	.	TRBJ2-1	TGTGCCCTCGACAGGACTCTTCGGAATGAGCAGTTCTTC	CALDRTLRNEQFF
16	.	TRBV6-5	.	TRBJ2-2	TGTGCCAGCAGTTACGACACAGGGACCGACACCGGGGAGCTGTTTTTT	CASSYDTGTDTGELFF
13	.	TRBV5-5	.	TRBJ1-1	TGTGCCAGCAGCCACCCGGGGGATACTGAAGCTTTCTTT	CASSHPGDTEAFF
16	.	TRBV5-6	TRBD2	TRBJ2-5	TGTGCCAGCAGCCCCGGACTAGCGGGCCCCCAAGAGACCCAGTACTTC	CASSPGLAGPQETQYF
14	.	TRBV6-6	TRBD2	TRBJ2-3	TGTGCCAGCAGTTTGCTAGCGGGCACAGATACGCAGTATTTT	CASSLLAGTDTQYF
17	.	TRBV11-2	TRBD1	TRBJ1-3	TGTGCCAGCAGCCCTCGTCCCGGGACAGGGACCGGAAACACCATATATTTT	CASSPRPGTGTGNTIYF
15	few	TRBV6-1	.	TRBJ2-1	TGTGCCACCTGTCCAACAGGGATTTTCTACAATGAGCAGTTCTTC	CATCPTGIFYNEQFF
15	.	TRBV7-9	TRBD1	TRBJ2-2	TGTGCCAGCAGCCGGGACAGGGGGCACACCGGGGAGCTGTTTTTT	CASSRDRGHTGELFF
13	many	TRBV5-1	TRBD1	TRBJ2-1	TGCGCCAGCACGATGAGGGGGCAAGGTGAGCAGTTCTTC	CASTMRGQGEQFF
14	.	TRBV10-3	.	TRBJ2-3	TGTGCCATCGGAGGGGGCGCCGGCACAGATACGCAGTATTTT	CAIGGGAGTDTQYF
13	.	TRBV28	TRBD1	TRBJ1-2	TGTGCTTGGACAGGAGGAAATCTTAATGGCTACACCTTC	CAWTGGNLNGYTF
15	.	TRBV7-7	TRBD1	TRBJ2-2	TGTGCTAGCAGCGCAAACAGGGGGCGTGCCGGGGAGCTGTTTTTT	CASSANRGRAGELFF
15	.	TRBV5-1	TRBD2	TRBJ2-7	TGCGCCAGCAGCTTGGAGGCGGGGGGATTCTACGAGCAGTACTTC	CASSLEAGGFYEQYF
18	.	TRBV12-1	.	TRBJ2-7	TGTGCCAGCAGCTCCCCTCACTGCCCTCAGGGGGCGAGTAACGAGCAGTACTTC	CASSSPHCPQGASNEQYF
14	.	TRBV10-3	TRBD1	TRBJ2-7	TGTGCCATCAGGCCCGGGACAGGTGACTACGAGCAGTACTTC	CAIRPGTGDYEQYF
14	few	TRBV5-1	.	TRBJ1-1	TGCGCCAGCAGCCTGGTGAGCTACGGCACTGAAGCTTTCTTT	CASSLVSYGTEAFF
16	.	TRBV5-1	TRBD1	TRBJ2-5	TGCGCCAGCAGCTTAAAGGGGACAGGGCTTCGGGAGACCCAGTACTTC	CASSLKGTGLRETQYF
16	.	TRBV9	.	TRBJ2-2	TGTGCCAGCAGCCCCCTTGGGGGGACGGGCACCGGGGAGCTGTTTTTT	CASSPLGGTGTGELFF
15	.	TRBV2	TRBD2	TRBJ2-7	TGTGCCAGCAGTAATGAGCCGGGACTAGTTCCCGAGCAGTACTTC	CASSNEPGLVPEQYF
13	few	TRBV6-4	.	TRBJ2-7	TGTGCCAGCAGTCTAGACCCATCCTACGAGCAGTACTTC	CASSLDPSYEQYF
16	.	TRBV7-9	TRBD1	TRBJ2-7	TGTGCCAGCAGCTCCCTCAACAGGGGAAAGGGGTGGGAGCAGTACTTC	CASSSLNRGKGWEQYF
14	.	TRBV4-1	.	TRBJ1-1	TGCGCCAGCAGCCAAGATTCAAGAGGCACTGAAGCTTTCTTT	CASSQDSRGTEAFF
18	once	TRBV19	.	TRBJ2-4	TGTGCCAGTGAGTCCGGACGCACAGGGTTTATGGCCAAAAACATTCAGTACTTC	CASESGRTGFMAKNIQYF
15	.	TRBV11-2	TRBD1	TRBJ1-5	TGTGCCAGCAGTTTCGGGACAGAGAGATATCAGCCCCAGCATTTT	CASSFGTERYQPQHF
16	.	TRBV10-1	TRBD1	TRBJ2-4	TGCGCCAGCAGTGAGGCCACCGGGACAGGGGGAAACATTCAGTACTTC	CASSEATGTGGNIQYF
14	.	TRBV19	.	TRBJ1-3	TGTGCCAGTAGGTCCACAAACTCTGGAAACACCATATATTTT	CASRSTNSGNTIYF
14	.	TRBV18	TRBD1	TRBJ2-7	TGTGCCAGCTCACCTGGACAGGGATGGTACGAGCAGTACTTC	CASSPGQGWYEQYF